The clone carrying this T cell receptor beta chain is a singleton in its sample. The antigen is undetermined. Profiled with immunoSEQ multiplex PCR; TCRdb holds only in-frame clones, not every one. This table has roughly 30,000 clones, about 84% appearing once. The data originate from a study of T cell responses to AZD1222 COVID-19 vaccine. Timing groups of about 4 and about 12 weeks for second doses were pooled. V lost 3 bases, J lost 2 bases, and 10 bases lay in between. Germline CDR1 LNHDA, CDR2 SQIVND (reference sequence). The CDR3 runs to 15 residues. Study conclusions and caveats: Variant regions that are unmutated are reportedly the target of nearly half of spike-specific TCRs.

The clonotype comes from an adult who received the AZD1222 COVID-19 vaccine. Sequencing used peripheral blood, obtained 28 days after the second AZD1222 dose. This chain joins TRBV19 and TRBJ1-4; D remains ambiguous. The CDR3 sequence is CASSMVGPTNEKLFF. The CDR3 DNA sequence: TGTGCCAGTAGTATGGTCGGCCCCACTAATGAAAAACTGTTTTTT.